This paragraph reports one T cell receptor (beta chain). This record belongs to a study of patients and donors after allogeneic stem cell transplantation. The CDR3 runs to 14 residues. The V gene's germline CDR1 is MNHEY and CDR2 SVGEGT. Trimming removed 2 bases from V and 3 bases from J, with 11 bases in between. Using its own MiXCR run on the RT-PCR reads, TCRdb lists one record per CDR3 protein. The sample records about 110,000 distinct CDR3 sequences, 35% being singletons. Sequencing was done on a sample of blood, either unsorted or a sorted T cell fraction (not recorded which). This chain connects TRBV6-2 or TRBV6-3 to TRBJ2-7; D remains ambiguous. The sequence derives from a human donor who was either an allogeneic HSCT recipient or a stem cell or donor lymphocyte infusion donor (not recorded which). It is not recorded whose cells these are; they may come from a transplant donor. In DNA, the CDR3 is TGTGCCAGCAGTTACGTGGGAATTAACTACGAGCAGTACTTC. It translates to CASSYVGINYEQYF.